The clone carrying this T cell receptor (beta chain) was picked up a small number of times. Its antigen is undetermined. The PCR made use of 60 Vbeta and 13 Jbeta primers. The method was immunoSEQ multiplex PCR; TCRdb's version includes in-frame clones alone and lacks a portion of them. The sample yields 84,000 or so clones, less than 65% seen once. Unrecorded immune exposure was likely among donors, who were nominally healthy when sampled. The record originates from a study of cytomegalovirus exposure and HLA in healthy donors. Findings and caveats of the study: Prior analysis indicated that the majority of TCR beta V segments exhibited productivity approximately 87% or approximately 30% of the time. As confirmed in vitro, a few CMV-associated chains were specific for CMV antigens.

Germline V gives CDR1 MNHEY, CDR2 SVGAGI. The CDR3 has 16 amino acids. V gave up 0 bases and J gave up 1 base, with 12 bases separating them. The receptor's source is a woman aged 25 to 39 in good health and CMV-seropositive. The gene calls are TRBV6-5 and TRBJ1-1; D unresolved. Material: PBMCs. Here the CDR3 reads CASSYSISAGNTEAFF. The CDR3 region has the DNA TGTGCCAGCAGTTACTCGATCAGTGCAGGGAACACTGAAGCTTTCTTT.